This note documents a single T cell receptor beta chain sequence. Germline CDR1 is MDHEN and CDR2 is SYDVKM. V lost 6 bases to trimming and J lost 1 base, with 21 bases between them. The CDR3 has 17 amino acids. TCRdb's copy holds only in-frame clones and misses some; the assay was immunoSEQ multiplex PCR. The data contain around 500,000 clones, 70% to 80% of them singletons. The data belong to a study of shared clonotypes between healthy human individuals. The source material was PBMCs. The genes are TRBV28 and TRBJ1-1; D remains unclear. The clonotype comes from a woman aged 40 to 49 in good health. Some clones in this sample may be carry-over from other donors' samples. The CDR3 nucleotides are TGTGCCAGCAGATCCTGGACGACGGCGGGAGGGAACACTGAAGCTTTCTTT. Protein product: CASRSWTTAGGNTEAFF.